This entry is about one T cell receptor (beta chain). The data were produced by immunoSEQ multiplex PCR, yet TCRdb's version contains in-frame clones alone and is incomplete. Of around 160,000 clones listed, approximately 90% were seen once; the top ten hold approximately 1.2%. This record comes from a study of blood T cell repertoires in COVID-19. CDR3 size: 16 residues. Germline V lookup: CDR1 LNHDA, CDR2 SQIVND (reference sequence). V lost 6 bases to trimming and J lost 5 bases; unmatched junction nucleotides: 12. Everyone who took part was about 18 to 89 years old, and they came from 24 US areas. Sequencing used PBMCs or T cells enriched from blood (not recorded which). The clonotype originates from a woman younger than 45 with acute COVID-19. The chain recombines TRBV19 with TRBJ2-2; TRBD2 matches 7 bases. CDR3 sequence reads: CASSLLGRGGTGELFF. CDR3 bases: TGTGCCAGTAGCCTTCTAGGGAGGGGCGGAACCGGGGAGCTGTTTTTT.